The 24 T cell receptor beta chains listed next were all sequenced from one sample in a study of blood T cells in healthy people across ages. It was with a sample-barcoded 5' primer and a J-beta primer mix that a second PCR of about 6 to 12 cycles was run. TCRdb processed the 5' RACE reads anew with MiXCR; each CDR3 protein has one entry. The sample has approximately 1.5 million distinct CDR3 sequences, 30% to 35% seen once. Sequencing input: blood. These receptors originate from a woman in her thirties in good health.

This clonotype was observed once. The gene calls are TRBV18 and TRBJ2-5; no firm D call. Trimming took off 2 bases at V and 8 bases at J, with 15 bases between the two ends. CDR1 and CDR2 (germline): KGHSH, LQKENI. The CDR3 has 14 amino acids. Here the CDR3 DNA reads TGTGCCAGCTCACCATCTCTACTTAAGAGAACCCAGTACTTC. Its protein is CASSPSLLKRTQYF.

The rearrangement uses TRBV2 and TRBJ1-4, with TRBD1 identical over 8 bases. Trimming at V came to 7 bases and at J to 3 bases, leaving 7 bases not matched to a gene. CDR3 length: 15 residues. Germline lookup yields CDR1 SNHLY and CDR2 FYNNEI. DNA of the CDR3: TGTGCCAGCACCGGACAGGGAACGTCTAATGAAAAACTGTTTTTT. It yields the protein CASTGQGTSNEKLFF.

The chain uses TRBV18 and TRBJ2-7; D possibly matches TRBD1 or TRBD2 (6 bases each). CDR1 is KGHSH and CDR2 is LQKENI in the germline V gene. This CDR3 is 14 amino acids long. The V gene lost 3 bases and the J gene lost 5 bases, with 14 bases spanning the gap. CDR3 amino acids: CASSPRGPTHEQYF. The CDR3 DNA sequence: TGTGCCAGCTCACCCCGGGGGCCAACCCACGAGCAGTACTTC.

The CDR3 sequence: CASRKDATNEKLFF. CDR3 bases: TGTGCCAGCAGAAAGGATGCAACTAATGAAAAACTGTTTTTT. The chain uses TRBV28 and TRBJ1-4; unclear D gene. The CDR3 totals 14 residues. Trimming pared 6 bases from V and 0 bases from J, leaving 8 bases between. Germline CDR1 reads MDHEN; CDR2 reads SYDVKM.

This clonotype was counted only a few times. The genes are TRBV12-3 or TRBV12-4 and TRBJ1-2; D perhaps matches TRBD1 (5 bases). The CDR3 is 14 amino acids. Trimming shortened V by 4 bases and J by 5 bases, and 14 bases separated the two germline ends. This chain's CDR3 is CASSSATGLYGYTF. The CDR3 DNA reads as TGTGCCAGCAGTTCAGCAACAGGACTATATGGCTACACCTTC.

V is TRBV5-1 and J is TRBJ2-1; 13 positions agree with TRBD2. The CDR3 loop spans 16 amino acids. Germline lookup yields CDR1 SGHRS and CDR2 YFSETQ. After removal of 5 bases from V and 4 bases from J, the junction contained 6 bases not matched to a gene. The CDR3 nucleotides read TGCGCCAGCAGTCAGACTAGCGGGGGGACATACAATGAGCAGTTCTTC. This sequence encodes CASSQTSGGTYNEQFF.

The chain links TRBV5-1 to TRBJ2-5, with 7 bases lining up with TRBD1. With V trimmed by 2 bases and J by 5 bases, 12 bases remained unmatched. There are 16 residues in the CDR3. Germline lookup yields CDR1 SGHRS and CDR2 YFSETQ. The CDR3 DNA reads as TGCGCCAGCAGCTTTACCGGGACAGATCTGGTCGAGACCCAGTACTTC. This codes for CASSFTGTDLVETQYF.

Concerning this clonotype: A much larger clonotype is one base distant, so this may be a read error. The chain employs TRBV7-7 and TRBJ2-1; 7 bases align to TRBD2. Germline V gives CDR1 SSHAT, CDR2 FNYEAQ (reference sequence). This CDR3 has 17 amino acids. Trimming removed 5 bases from V and 4 bases from J; junction bases left unmatched: 14. Here the CDR3 reads CASSRGRAGTSYNEQFF. DNA for the CDR3: TGTGCCAGCAGCCGGGGACGAGCGGGAACATCTTACAATGAGCAGTTCTTC.

This clonotype was picked up one time. The chain recombines TRBV11-2 with TRBJ2-2; D possibly corresponds to TRBD2 (6 bases). V shed 5 bases and J shed 7 bases, with 23 bases lying between them. The germline V gene encodes CDR1 SGHAT and CDR2 FQNNGV. The CDR3 loop spans 17 amino acids. Here the CDR3 DNA reads TGTGCCAGCAGCAGCGGCGGGGTCAGGGATCGAGTCGGGGAGCTGTTTTTT. This gives the protein CASSSGGVRDRVGELFF.

Only a few counts were recorded for this clonotype. V gene TRBV20-1 combines with J gene TRBJ2-5; TRBD2 agrees at 9 bases. Per germline, CDR1 DFQATT and CDR2 SNEGSKA (reference sequence). V was pared by 6 bases and J by 4 bases, with 15 bases of the junction left unmatched. This CDR3 spans 16 amino acids. The CDR3 spells CSAAMPASGKGETQYF. CDR3 DNA sequence: TGCAGTGCAGCGATGCCGGCTAGCGGGAAGGGAGAGACCCAGTACTTC.

Only a few counts were recorded for this clonotype. The rearrangement links TRBV4-1 to TRBJ2-7; D not resolved. The DNA end lines up better with TRBJ2-5; the J call may be wrong. The CDR3 has 14 residues. Germline-derived CDR1 and CDR2 are MGHRA and YSYEKL. CDR3 in amino acids: CASSHPQQWETQYF. Written as DNA, the CDR3 is TGCGCCAGCAGCCACCCCCAACAGTGGGAGACCCAGTACTTC.

This clonotype was picked up a small number of times. V is TRBV20-1 and J is TRBJ1-1; TRBD1 matches 8 bases. The CDR3 has 15 residues. The V and J ends lost 6 bases and 3 bases, in that order; junction bases with no gene match: 12. Per the germline V gene, CDR1 is DFQATT and CDR2 is SNEGSKA (reference sequence). DNA of the CDR3: TGCAGTGCCAGATCGACAGGGGACCCACACACTGAAGCTTTCTTT. Encoded protein: CSARSTGDPHTEAFF.

V gene TRBV29-1 combines with J gene TRBJ1-4; TRBD1 might be the D (5 bases). CDR3 length equals 14 residues. The ends were cut back, 4 bases at V and 3 bases at J, with 12 bases in the middle. CDR1 is SQVTM, CDR2 ANQGSEA, per germline. The CDR3 DNA reads TGCAGCGTTGTCAGGGCAGGCTCTAATGAAAAACTGTTTTTT. It translates to CSVVRAGSNEKLFF.

This sequence joins TRBV11-2 and TRBJ2-7; 14 bases line up with TRBD2. Trimming took 6 bases from V and 1 from J; bases not matched to a gene: 5. The CDR3 runs to 16 residues. Germline-derived CDR1 and CDR2 are SGHAT and FQNNGV. CDR3 bases: TGTGCCAGCAGGGGACTAGCGGGAGAAGGATCCTACGAGCAGTACTTC. Its translation is CASRGLAGEGSYEQYF.

In this sample, this clonotype turned up a few times. This chain connects TRBV10-3 to TRBJ2-7, with 12 bases fitting TRBD2. V was clipped by 3 bases and J by 1 base; unmatched bases: 4. The CDR3 covers 16 residues. The germline V gene encodes CDR1 ENHRY and CDR2 SYGVKD. Here the CDR3 DNA reads TGTGCCATCAGTGAACCTAGCGGGAGGGGGTCCTACGAGCAGTACTTC. Its protein is CAISEPSGRGSYEQYF.

CDR3 sequence reads: CASSPMAGKSADTQYF. For the CDR3, the DNA is TGTGCCAGCTCACCAATGGCGGGGAAGAGCGCAGATACGCAGTATTTT. The chain employs TRBV18 and TRBJ2-3; a weak D match, TRBD2 (6 bases). The germline V gene has CDR1 KGHSH and CDR2 LQKENI. CDR3 length: 16 amino acids. V gave up 2 bases and J gave up 4 bases, with 16 bases separating them.

A few counts support this clonotype. The CDR3 loop reads CASSLGGAGPSQETQYF. The CDR3 DNA reads as TGTGCCAGCAGCTTAGGTGGGGCAGGACCGTCCCAAGAGACCCAGTACTTC. The chain couples TRBV11-2 to TRBJ2-5; possible D gene TRBD1, 5 bases. V gave up 1 base and J gave up 1 base, with 16 bases separating them. Germline loops: CDR1 SGHAT, CDR2 FQNNGV. This CDR3 has 17 amino acids.

The rearrangement uses TRBV10-3 and TRBJ1-5; D is uncertain. Germline-derived CDR1 and CDR2 are ENHRY and SYGVKD. The V gene lost 4 bases and the J gene lost 3 bases, with 10 bases spanning the gap. This CDR3 comprises 14 residues. This CDR3 reads CAISVEMSNQPQHF. The CDR3 DNA reads TGTGCCATCAGTGTCGAAATGTCCAATCAGCCCCAGCATTTT.

V is TRBV4-1 and J is TRBJ2-2; tentative D call: TRBD1 (6 bases). The CDR3 is 13 residues long. V lost 2 bases, J lost 7 bases, and 8 bases lay in between. Germline V gene lookup returns CDR1 MGHRA and CDR2 YSYEKL. In DNA, the CDR3 is TGCGCCAGCAGCCAAACAGGGTTCGGGGAGCTGTTTTTT. This sequence encodes CASSQTGFGELFF.

This chain connects TRBV25-1 to TRBJ2-7; D gene unclear. This CDR3 region has 14 residues. Trimming took off 3 bases at V and 3 bases at J, with 12 bases between the two ends. Germline CDR1 and CDR2: MGHDK and SYGVNS. CDR3 loop: CASSEAGLVYEQYF. The CDR3 nucleotides read TGTGCCAGCAGTGAGGCCGGGCTAGTCTACGAGCAGTACTTC.

This clonotype has only a few counts. The V call is TRBV27, the J call TRBJ2-1; 8 nucleotides align to TRBD1. CDR3 length: 15 residues. Losses at the gene ends were 5 bases for V and 3 bases for J; bases not matched to a gene: 6. CDR1 and CDR2 from the germline V gene are MNHEY and SMNVEV (reference sequence). CDR3 sequence reads: CASSTRTGRYNEQFF. CDR3 in DNA: TGTGCCAGCAGTACCCGGACAGGGCGCTACAATGAGCAGTTCTTC.

Remarks on this clonotype: A much more abundant neighbour one base away suggests this may be a read error. The rearrangement joins TRBV20-1 to TRBJ2-1; a weak D match, TRBD1 (6 bases). V lost 2 bases and J 9 bases, leaving 14 bases between the germline ends. CDR1 is DFQATT, CDR2 SNEGSKA, per germline (reference sequence). The CDR3 covers 13 residues. The CDR3 region has the DNA TGCAGTGCTAGACTTCCAGGGGTTAGTGAGCAGTTCTTC. Its protein product is CSARLPGVSEQFF.

There are a few counts of this clonotype. The rearrangement links TRBV30 to TRBJ1-2, with 7 bases identical to TRBD1. The CDR3 spans 15 residues. V lost 5 bases, J lost 2 bases, and 11 bases stayed unmatched. Germline V gene data show CDR1 as GTSNPN and CDR2 as SVGIG (reference sequence). The CDR3 protein is CAWAITGTANYGYTF. CDR3 nucleotide sequence: TGTGCCTGGGCTATAACCGGGACAGCAAACTATGGCTACACCTTC.

This clonotype was seen a few times. The rearrangement joins TRBV7-2 to TRBJ2-1, with 10 bases identical to TRBD2. This CDR3 is 16 amino acids long. After removal of 4 bases from V and 3 bases from J, the junction contained 6 bases not matched to a gene. Per germline, CDR1 SGHTA and CDR2 FQGNSA. The CDR3 nucleotides read TGTGCCAGCAGCTCGAAGCGGGGGGGGGACTACAATGAGCAGTTCTTC. Translating it yields CASSSKRGGDYNEQFF.